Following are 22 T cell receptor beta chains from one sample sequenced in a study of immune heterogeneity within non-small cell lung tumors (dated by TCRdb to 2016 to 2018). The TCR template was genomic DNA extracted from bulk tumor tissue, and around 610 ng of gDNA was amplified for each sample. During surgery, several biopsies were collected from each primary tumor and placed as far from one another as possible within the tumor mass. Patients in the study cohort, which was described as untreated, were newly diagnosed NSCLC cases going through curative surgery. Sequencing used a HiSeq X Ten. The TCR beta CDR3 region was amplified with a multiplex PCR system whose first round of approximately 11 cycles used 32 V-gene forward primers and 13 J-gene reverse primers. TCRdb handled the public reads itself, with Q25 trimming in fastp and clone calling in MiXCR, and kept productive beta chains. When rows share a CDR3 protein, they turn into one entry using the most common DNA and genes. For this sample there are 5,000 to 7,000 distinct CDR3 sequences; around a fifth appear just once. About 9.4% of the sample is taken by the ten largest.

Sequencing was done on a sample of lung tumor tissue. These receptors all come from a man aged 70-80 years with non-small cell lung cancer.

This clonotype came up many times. CDR3 in DNA: TGCGCCAGCAGCCAAGATATATGGCCACCGGACAGGGTCCAGGGGGGCACTGAAGCTTTCTTT. Translation: CASSQDIWPPDRVQGGTEAFF. The chain couples TRBV4-1 to TRBJ1-1; the match to TRBD1 covers 8 bases. Trimming removed 0 bases from V and 4 bases from J; junction bases left unmatched: 22. The CDR3 has 21 amino acids. In germline, CDR1 is MGHRA, CDR2 YSYEKL.

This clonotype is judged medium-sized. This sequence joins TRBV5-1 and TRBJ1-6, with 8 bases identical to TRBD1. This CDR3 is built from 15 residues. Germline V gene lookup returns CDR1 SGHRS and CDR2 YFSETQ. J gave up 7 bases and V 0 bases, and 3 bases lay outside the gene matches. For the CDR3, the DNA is TGCGCCAGCAGCTTGGAATCAGGGGGCAATTCACCCCTCCACTTT. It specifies CASSLESGGNSPLHF.

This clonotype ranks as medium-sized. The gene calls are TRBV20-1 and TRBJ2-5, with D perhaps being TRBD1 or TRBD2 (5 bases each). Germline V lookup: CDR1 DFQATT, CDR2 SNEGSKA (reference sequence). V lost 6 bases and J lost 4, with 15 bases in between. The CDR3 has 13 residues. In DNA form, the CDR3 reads TGCAGTGCGCCAAGACCTGGGGGAGAGACCCAGTACTTC. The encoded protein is CSAPRPGGETQYF.

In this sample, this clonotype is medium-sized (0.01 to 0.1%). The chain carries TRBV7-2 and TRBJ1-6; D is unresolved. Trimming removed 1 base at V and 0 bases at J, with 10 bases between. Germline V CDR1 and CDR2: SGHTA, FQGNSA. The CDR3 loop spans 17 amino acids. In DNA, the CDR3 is TGTGCCAGCAGCTTAGGGCAGATTGTCTCCTATAATTCACCCCTCCACTTT. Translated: CASSLGQIVSYNSPLHF.

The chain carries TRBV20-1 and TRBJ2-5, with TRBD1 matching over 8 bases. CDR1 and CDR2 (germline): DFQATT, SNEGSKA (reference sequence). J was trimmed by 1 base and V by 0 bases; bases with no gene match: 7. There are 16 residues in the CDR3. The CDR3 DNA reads TGCAGTGCTAGAGAAGACAGGGGAAGTCTCCAAGAGACCCAGTACTTC. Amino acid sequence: CSAREDRGSLQETQYF.

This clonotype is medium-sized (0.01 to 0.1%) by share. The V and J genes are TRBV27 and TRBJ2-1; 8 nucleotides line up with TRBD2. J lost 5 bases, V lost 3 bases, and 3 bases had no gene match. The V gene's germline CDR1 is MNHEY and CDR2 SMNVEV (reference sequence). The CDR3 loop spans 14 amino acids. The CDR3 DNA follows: TGTGCCAGCAGTTTCGGGGGGGGCGACAATGAGCAGTTCTTC. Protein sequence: CASSFGGGDNEQFF.

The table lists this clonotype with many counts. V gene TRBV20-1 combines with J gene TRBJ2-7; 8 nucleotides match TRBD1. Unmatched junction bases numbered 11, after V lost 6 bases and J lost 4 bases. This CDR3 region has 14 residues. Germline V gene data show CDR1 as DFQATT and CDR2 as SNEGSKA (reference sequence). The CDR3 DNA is TGCAGTGCCTGGCAGGGGGCTCTCAAATACGAGCAGTACTTC. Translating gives CSAWQGALKYEQYF.

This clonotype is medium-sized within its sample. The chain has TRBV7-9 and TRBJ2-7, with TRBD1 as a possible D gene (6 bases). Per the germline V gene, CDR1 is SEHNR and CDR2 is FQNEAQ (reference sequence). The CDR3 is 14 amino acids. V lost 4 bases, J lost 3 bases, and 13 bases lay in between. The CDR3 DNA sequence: TGTGCCAGCAGCTACGGGACACCGGGCTACGAGCAGTACTTC. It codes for CASSYGTPGYEQYF. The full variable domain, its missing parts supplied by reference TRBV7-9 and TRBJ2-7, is DTGVSQNPRHKITKRGQNVTFRCDPISEHNRLYWYRQTLGQGPEFLTYFQNEAQLEKSRLLSDRFSAERPKGSFSTLEIQRTEQGDSAMYLCASSYGTPGYEQYFGPGTRLTVT.

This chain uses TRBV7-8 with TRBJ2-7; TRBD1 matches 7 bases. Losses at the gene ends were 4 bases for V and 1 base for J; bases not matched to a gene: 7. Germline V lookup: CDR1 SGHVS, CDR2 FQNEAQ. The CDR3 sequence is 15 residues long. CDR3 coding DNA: TGTGCCAGCAGCTCTCCCCAGGGGGTTTCCTACGAGCAGTACTTC. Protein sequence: CASSSPQGVSYEQYF.

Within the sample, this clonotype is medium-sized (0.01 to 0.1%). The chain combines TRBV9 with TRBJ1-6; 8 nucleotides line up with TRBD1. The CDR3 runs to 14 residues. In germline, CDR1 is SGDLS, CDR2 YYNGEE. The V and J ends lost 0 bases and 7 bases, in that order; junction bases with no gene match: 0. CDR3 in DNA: TGTGCCAGCAGCGTAGCAGGGGGCAATTCACCCCTCCACTTT. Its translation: CASSVAGGNSPLHF.

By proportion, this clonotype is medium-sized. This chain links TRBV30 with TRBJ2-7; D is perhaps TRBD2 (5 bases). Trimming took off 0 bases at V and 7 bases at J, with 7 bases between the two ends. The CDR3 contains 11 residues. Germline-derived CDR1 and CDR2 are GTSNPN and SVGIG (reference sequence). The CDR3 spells CAWSVREEQYF. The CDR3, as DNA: TGTGCCTGGAGTGTACGGGAAGAGCAGTACTTC.

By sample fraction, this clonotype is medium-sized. CDR3 nucleotide sequence: TGTGCCAGCAGCTTGTCGGCGGGGAACACTGAAGCTTTCTTT. It specifies CASSLSAGNTEAFF. This chain links TRBV11-2 with TRBJ1-1; D gene unclear. Between the trimmed V and J ends, which lost 3 bases and 1 base, there was a span of 9 bases. The CDR3 runs to 14 residues. Germline CDR1 is SGHAT and CDR2 is FQNNGV. The full variable domain, its missing parts supplied by reference TRBV11-2 and TRBJ1-1, is EAGVAQSPRYKIIEKRQSVAFWCNPISGHATLYWYQQILGQGPKLLIQFQNNGVVDDSQLPKDRFSAERLKGVDSTLKIQPAKLEDSAVYLCASSLSAGNTEAFFGQGTRLTVV.

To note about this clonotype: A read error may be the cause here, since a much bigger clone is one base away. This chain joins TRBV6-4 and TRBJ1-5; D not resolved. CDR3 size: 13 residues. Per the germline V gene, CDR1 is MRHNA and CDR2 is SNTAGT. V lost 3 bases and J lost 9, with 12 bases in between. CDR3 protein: CASSELPRGPQHF. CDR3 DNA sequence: TGTGCCAGCAGTGAACTCCCTCGGGGGCCCCAGCATTTT.

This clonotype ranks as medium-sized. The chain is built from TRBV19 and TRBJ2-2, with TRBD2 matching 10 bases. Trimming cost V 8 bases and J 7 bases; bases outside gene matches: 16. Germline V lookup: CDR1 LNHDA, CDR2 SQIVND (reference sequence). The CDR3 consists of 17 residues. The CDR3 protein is CASSRGSGRAWIGELFF. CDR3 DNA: TGTGCCAGTTCCAGGGGAAGCGGGAGGGCTTGGATCGGGGAGCTGTTTTTT.

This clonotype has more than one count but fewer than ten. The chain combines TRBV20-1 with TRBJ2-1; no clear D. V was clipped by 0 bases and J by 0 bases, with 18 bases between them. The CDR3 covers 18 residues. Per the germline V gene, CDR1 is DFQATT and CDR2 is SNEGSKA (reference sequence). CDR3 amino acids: CSAREGFWPRVSYNEQFF. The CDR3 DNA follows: TGCAGTGCTAGAGAAGGATTTTGGCCTCGAGTCTCCTACAATGAGCAGTTCTTC.

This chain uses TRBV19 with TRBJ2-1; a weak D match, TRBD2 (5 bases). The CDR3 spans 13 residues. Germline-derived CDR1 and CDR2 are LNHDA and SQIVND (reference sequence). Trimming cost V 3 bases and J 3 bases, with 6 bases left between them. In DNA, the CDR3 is TGTGCCAGTAGTATTGGACTCTACAATGAGCAGTTCTTC. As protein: CASSIGLYNEQFF.

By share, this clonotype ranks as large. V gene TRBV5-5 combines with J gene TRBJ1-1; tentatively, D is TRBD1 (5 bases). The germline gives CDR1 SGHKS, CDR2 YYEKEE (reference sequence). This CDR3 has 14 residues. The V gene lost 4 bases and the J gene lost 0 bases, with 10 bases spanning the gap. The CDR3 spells CASSRQRMNTEAFF. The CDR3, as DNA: TGTGCCAGCAGCCGACAGCGCATGAACACTGAAGCTTTCTTT. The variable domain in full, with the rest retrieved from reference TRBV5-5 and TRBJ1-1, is DAGVTQSPTHLIKTRGQQVTLRCSPISGHKSVSWYQQVLGQGPQFIFQYYEKEERGRGNFPDRFSARQFPNYSSELNVNALLLGDSALYLCASSRQRMNTEAFFGQGTRLTVV.

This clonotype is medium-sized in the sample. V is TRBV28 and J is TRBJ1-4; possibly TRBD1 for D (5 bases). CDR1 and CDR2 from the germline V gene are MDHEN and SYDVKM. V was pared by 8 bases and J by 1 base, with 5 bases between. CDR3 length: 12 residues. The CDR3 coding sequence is TGTGCCAGCGGGGGAACTAATGAAAAACTGTTTTTT. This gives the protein CASGGTNEKLFF.

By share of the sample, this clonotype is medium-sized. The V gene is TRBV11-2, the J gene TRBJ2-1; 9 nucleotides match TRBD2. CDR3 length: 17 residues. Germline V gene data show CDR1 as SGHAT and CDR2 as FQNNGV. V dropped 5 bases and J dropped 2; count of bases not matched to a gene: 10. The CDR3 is CASSPAFGGRAYNEQFF. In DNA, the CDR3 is TGTGCCAGCAGCCCGGCTTTTGGCGGGAGGGCCTACAATGAGCAGTTCTTC.

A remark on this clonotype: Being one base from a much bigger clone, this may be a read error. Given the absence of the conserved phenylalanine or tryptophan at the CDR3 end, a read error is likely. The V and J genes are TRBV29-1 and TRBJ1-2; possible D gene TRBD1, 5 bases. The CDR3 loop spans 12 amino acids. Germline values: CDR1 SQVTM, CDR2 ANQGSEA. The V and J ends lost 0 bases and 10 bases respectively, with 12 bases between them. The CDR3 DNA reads TGCAGCGTTGAAGATCAAGGGGTAGACTACACCCTC. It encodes CSVEDQGVDYTL.

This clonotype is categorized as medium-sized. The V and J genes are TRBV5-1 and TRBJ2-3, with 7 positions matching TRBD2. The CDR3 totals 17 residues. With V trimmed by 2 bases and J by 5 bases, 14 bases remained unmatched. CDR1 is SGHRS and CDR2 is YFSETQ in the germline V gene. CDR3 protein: CASSFAYFGGGKDTQYF. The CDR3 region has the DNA TGCGCCAGCAGCTTTGCGTATTTTGGGGGGGGAAAAGATACGCAGTATTTT.

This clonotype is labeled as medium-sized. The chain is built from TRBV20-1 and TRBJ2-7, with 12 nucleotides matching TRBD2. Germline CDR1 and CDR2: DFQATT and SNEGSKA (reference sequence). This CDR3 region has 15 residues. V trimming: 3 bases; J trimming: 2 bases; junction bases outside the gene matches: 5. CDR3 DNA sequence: TGCAGTGCTAGTCCAGGACTAGCGGGAACCTACGAGCAGTACTTC. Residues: CSASPGLAGTYEQYF.